The rows below give T cell receptor beta chains drawn from one sample of a study of a mutant IDH1 vaccine in newly diagnosed glioma. No antigen is known for these receptors. This table comes from immunoSEQ multiplex PCR, and its TCRdb copy is limited to in-frame clones, with some not included. The table lists about 120,000 clones, 85% to 90% of them singletons. The specimen comprised PBMCs, sampled from a glioma patient whose treatment included an IDH1 peptide vaccine. These receptors all come from a woman aged 45-65 years with glioma. Each CDR3 is given with its conserved first and last residue. The size entry is marked missing in some rows and otherwise reads once, few, many or a size class.

clone_size	v_call	j_call	cdr3_aa
.	TRBV5-6	TRBJ1-5	CAGWTGLPNIEWQPQHF
.	TRBV6-5	TRBJ1-6	CASSYRARNSPLHF
.	TRBV7-9	TRBJ2-7	CASSSAYEQYF
.	TRBV29-1	TRBJ2-6	CSAGPSSGANVLTF
.	TRBV4-1	TRBJ2-3	CASSQGVVGAWADTQYF
.	TRBV11-2	TRBJ2-7	CASANWDRSYEQYF
.	TRBV28	TRBJ1-4	CASSFPTGPTNEKLFF
.	TRBV9	TRBJ1-4	CASSVGAVDEKLFF
.	TRBV10-2	TRBJ2-3	CASRGGGASGWASTDTQYF
.	TRBV7-9	TRBJ2-3	CASSLRGGADTQYF
.	TRBV19	TRBJ1-2	CASSRGQGNGYTF
.	TRBV19	TRBJ1-1	CASSIDRGLVGNTEAFF
.	TRBV19	TRBJ1-1	CASSWGMVTEAFF
.	TRBV28	TRBJ2-5	CASSRTGREETQYF
.	TRBV5-1	TRBJ1-4	CASSSGQSEKLFF
.	TRBV9	TRBJ2-5	CASSVVAGQETQYF
.	TRBV5-4	TRBJ2-3	CASNLKSGGDSDTQYF
once	TRBV5-6	TRBJ1-1	CASSLRTQNTEAFF
.	TRBV28	TRBJ2-7	CASSLVDTSSYEQYF
.	TRBV5-1	TRBJ1-2	CASSLSSNYGYTF
.	TRBV5-1	TRBJ2-5	CASSPWTEETQYF
.	TRBV6-5	TRBJ1-5	CASTKQGFQPQHF